A selection of T cell receptor beta chains follows, all from one sample in a study of early stage breast cancer tumors. TCRdb keeps only in-frame clones here, not all; method: immunoSEQ multiplex PCR. The sample has about 50,000 clones, roughly 80% seen once; the top ten hold about 3.7%. The source material was blood. All receptors derive from a person aged 30-39 years with breast cancer. The CDR3 runs from the conserved cysteine through the conserved F or W. The D gene is left open where the match is weak. Expanded clones are given a class, and other clones once, few, many or no size at all.

>TRBV6-5|.|TRBJ2-7|.
CASRLLPSNEQYF
TGTGCCAGCAGGCTACTTCCCAGCAACGAGCAGTACTTC
>TRBV30|.|TRBJ1-5|few
CAWSVGWEGNQPQHF
TGTGCCTGGAGTGTGGGGTGGGAGGGCAATCAGCCCCAGCATTTT
>TRBV27|TRBD1|TRBJ1-2|once
CASSSQGYFNYGYTF
TGTGCCAGCAGTTCACAGGGGTACTTTAACTATGGCTACACCTTC
>TRBV18|TRBD1|TRBJ2-3|once
CASSLMGQGMADTQYF
TGTGCCAGCTCACTGATGGGACAGGGCATGGCAGATACGCAGTATTTT
>TRBV19|TRBD2|TRBJ2-2|.
CASSRGGTITGELFF
TGTGCCAGTAGTAGGGGAGGGACTATCACCGGGGAGCTGTTTTTT
>TRBV6-5|TRBD2|TRBJ2-1|.
CASSLGLAPVGEQFF
TGTGCCAGCAGTTTGGGACTAGCCCCCGTGGGTGAGCAGTTCTTC
>TRBV10-3|.|TRBJ2-1|.
CAISETSDGPEQFF
TGTGCCATCAGTGAGACCTCGGACGGCCCCGAGCAGTTCTTC
>TRBV6-5|TRBD1|TRBJ1-1|.
CASRSGQGASEAFF
TGTGCCAGCAGATCGGGACAGGGGGCATCTGAAGCTTTCTTT
>TRBV5-1|.|TRBJ1-5|few
CASSLTGISNQPQHF
TGCGCCAGCAGCTTAACAGGGATTAGCAATCAGCCCCAGCATTTT
>TRBV10-3|TRBD1|TRBJ1-2|.
CAIRGTGGNYGYTF
TGTGCCATCAGGGGGACAGGGGGTAACTATGGCTACACCTTC
>TRBV9|.|TRBJ2-1|once
CASSVAGFYNEQFF
TGTGCCAGCAGCGTAGCTGGCTTTTACAATGAGCAGTTCTTC
>TRBV7-8|TRBD1|TRBJ1-1|.
CASSPTRDRLNTEAFF
TGTGCCAGCAGCCCTACCCGGGACAGGCTGAACACTGAAGCTTTCTTT
>TRBV11-2|TRBD1|TRBJ1-1|.
CASSLTGGWTEAFF
TGTGCCAGCAGCCTGACAGGGGGCTGGACTGAAGCTTTCTTT
>TRBV29-1|TRBD2|TRBJ2-1|.
CSVGRGSGSSNEQFF
TGCAGCGTTGGCCGGGGTAGCGGGAGTTCGAATGAGCAGTTCTTC
>TRBV27|.|TRBJ1-5|.
CASSSEGPASYSNQPQHF
TGTGCCAGCAGTTCAGAAGGCCCCGCCTCTTATAGCAATCAGCCCCAGCATTTT
>TRBV4-1|TRBD1|TRBJ2-7|.
CASSLGTGSAEQYF
TGCGCCAGCAGCTTAGGGACAGGGTCGGCTGAGCAGTACTTC
>TRBV5-1|TRBD1|TRBJ2-5|.
CASSWGTVKETQYF
TGCGCCAGCAGCTGGGGGACAGTAAAAGAGACCCAGTACTTC
>TRBV6-4|TRBD1|TRBJ2-3|.
CASSARTGGWTDTQYF
TGTGCCAGCAGTGCCCGGACAGGGGGCTGGACAGATACGCAGTATTTT
>TRBV5-1|TRBD1|TRBJ2-2|.
CASSLSRTGGAGELFF
TGCGCCAGCAGCTTGAGCCGGACAGGGGGGGCCGGGGAGCTGTTTTTT
>TRBV5-1|TRBD1|TRBJ1-2|.
CASSLAISGQEGGYTF
TGCGCCAGCAGCTTGGCGATATCGGGACAGGAGGGTGGCTACACCTTC
>TRBV25-1|TRBD2|TRBJ2-1|.
CASSEGLAFYNEQFF
TGTGCCAGCAGCGAGGGACTAGCGTTTTACAATGAGCAGTTCTTC
>TRBV5-6|.|TRBJ2-5|.
CASSEGEETQYF
TGTGCCAGCAGTGAAGGGGAAGAGACCCAGTACTTC
>TRBV10-1|.|TRBJ2-7|.
CASGGLETYEQYF
TGCGCCAGCGGCGGCCTGGAAACCTACGAGCAGTACTTC
>TRBV2|TRBD2|TRBJ2-7|.
CASSDLWGTSAILYF
TGTGCCAGCAGTGACCTGTGGGGGACTAGCGCGATTCTGTACTTC
>TRBV11-2|TRBD2|TRBJ2-3|.
CASSSLAGVLTDTQYF
TGTGCCAGCAGCTCATTAGCGGGAGTGCTTACAGATACGCAGTATTTT
>TRBV5-1|TRBD2|TRBJ2-7|.
CASSRASSGRDLTYEQYF
TGCGCCAGCAGCCGAGCTTCTAGCGGGAGGGACCTAACCTACGAGCAGTACTTC